A selection of T cell receptor beta chains follows, all from one sample in a study of technical replicates of blood from a few donors. Assay: immunoSEQ multiplex PCR; the TCRdb copy retains only in-frame clones and omits some. Here the sample spans some 60,000 clones, roughly 90% being singletons. The sample comprised PBMCs. The origin of the receptors is a human donor in good health. Some clones in this sample may be carry-over from other donors' samples. CDR3s include the opening cysteine and the closing phenylalanine or tryptophan. D genes are given only for firm matches. Some rows have no size entry. The others give once, few or many, or a class for an expanded clone.

TRBJ1-1 | NA | TRBV4-3 | 16 | TRBD1 | TGCGCCAGCAGCCAAGATGGAGGGACAGGGGGAACTGAAGCTTTCTTT | CASSQDGGTGGTEAFF
TRBJ1-1 | NA | TRBV30 | 14 | NA | TGTGCCTGGAAACTGACCGGGTCGGGTGCTGAAGCTTTCTTT | CAWKLTGSGAEAFF
TRBJ2-1 | once | TRBV12-5 | 16 | NA | TGTGCTAGTGGTTCCTCTATAGCGGACACCTACAATGAGCAGTTCTTC | CASGSSIADTYNEQFF
TRBJ2-5 | NA | TRBV6-6 | 12 | NA | TGTGCCAGCAGTTCCGGCGGGGAGACCCAGTACTTC | CASSSGGETQYF
TRBJ1-1 | NA | TRBV7-8 | 14 | NA | TGTGCCAGCAGCTTAGTTAACTTGAACACTGAAGCTTTCTTT | CASSLVNLNTEAFF
TRBJ2-3 | once | TRBV15 | 12 | NA | TGTGCCACCAGCAATGGAGGAGATACGCAGTATTTT | CATSNGGDTQYF
TRBJ2-1 | once | TRBV2 | 17 | NA | TGTGCCAGCAGGGCCCGGACATCACCGAGCTCCTACAATGAGCAGTTCTTC | CASRARTSPSSYNEQFF
TRBJ1-5 | NA | TRBV4-1 | 17 | TRBD1 | TGCGCCAGCCGGGCCGGGACAGGGAGTAATAGCAATCAGCCCCAGCATTTT | CASRAGTGSNSNQPQHF
TRBJ2-7 | NA | TRBV7-9 | 16 | NA | TGTGCCAGCAGCAACCCAAGCCGCCGGGTCTCCTACGAGCAGTACTTC | CASSNPSRRVSYEQYF
TRBJ2-2 | NA | TRBV5-1 | 17 | TRBD2 | TGCGCCAGCAGCCCCCCCGGACTAGCGGGAGTCACCGGGGAGCTGTTTTTT | CASSPPGLAGVTGELFF
TRBJ1-2 | NA | TRBV18 | 14 | NA | TGTGCCAGCTCACCAGCCAGGGAGGGCTATGGCTACACCTTC | CASSPAREGYGYTF
TRBJ2-5 | NA | TRBV5-6 | 14 | NA | TGTGCCAGCTCGAGGAGGGGCAGTCAAGAGACCCAGTACTTC | CASSRRGSQETQYF
TRBJ1-2 | NA | TRBV19 | 15 | TRBD1 | TGTGCCAGTAATCCAGCGGGACAGGGCTTCTATGGCTACACCTTC | CASNPAGQGFYGYTF
TRBJ2-3 | NA | TRBV5-1 | 16 | TRBD2 | TGCGCCAGCAGCTTGAATAGCGGGGGGCCCACAGATACGCAGTATTTT | CASSLNSGGPTDTQYF
TRBJ2-1 | NA | TRBV11-3 | 16 | NA | TGTGCCAGCAGCTTAGAGCCCAACTTAGCCGAGTTTGAGCAGTTCTTC | CASSLEPNLAEFEQFF
TRBJ2-7 | NA | TRBV18 | 14 | NA | TGTGCCAGCTCACCACCCTACGGACAGCCGGAGCAGTACTTC | CASSPPYGQPEQYF
TRBJ1-3 | NA | TRBV13 | 15 | TRBD1 | TGTGCCAGCAGAACACAGGGGGCTGGTGGAAACACCATATATTTT | CASRTQGAGGNTIYF
TRBJ2-2 | few | TRBV15 | 15 | TRBD1 | TGTGCCACCAGTAGACAGGGGGCGATCAATCAGGAGCTGTTTTTT | CATSRQGAINQELFF
TRBJ2-1 | NA | TRBV7-8 | 16 | TRBD1 | TGTGCCAGCAGACAACAGGGGGCGCGGGAATACAATGAGCAGTTCTTC | CASRQQGAREYNEQFF
TRBJ2-7 | NA | TRBV29-1 | 12 | NA | TGCAGCGTTGGACAGATCTTTGACGAGCAGTACTTC | CSVGQIFDEQYF
TRBJ2-2 | few | TRBV2 | 15 | TRBD1 | TGTGCCAGCAGCGGGACAGGGCGGAACACCGGGGAGCTGTTTTTT | CASSGTGRNTGELFF
TRBJ1-1 | NA | TRBV20-1 | 11 | NA | TGCAGTGCCCCGGTAGGGGCTGAAGCTTTCTTT | CSAPVGAEAFF
TRBJ2-1 | once | TRBV6-5 | 13 | TRBD2 | TGTGCCATCTCTGGGGCAGGGAGGGATGAGCAGTTCTTC | CAISGAGRDEQFF
TRBJ2-7 | NA | TRBV18 | 15 | TRBD2 | TGTGCCAGCTCAGAGGGACTAGCGGGAGCAGTTGAGCAGTACTTC | CASSEGLAGAVEQYF
TRBJ1-3 | NA | TRBV9 | 17 | NA | TGTGCCAGCAGCGTGGCGCCGACAGGCCTCTCTGGAAACACCATATATTTT | CASSVAPTGLSGNTIYF
TRBJ1-5 | NA | TRBV6-1 | 15 | NA | TGTGCCAGCAGCCTTTCGAGTGGACTCAATCAGCCCCAGCATTTT | CASSLSSGLNQPQHF
TRBJ2-7 | NA | TRBV5-1 | 12 | NA | TGCGCCAGCAGCTTCCTAGCAGGAGAGCAGTACTTC | CASSFLAGEQYF
TRBJ2-7 | NA | TRBV6-5 | 15 | TRBD2 | TGTGCCAGCAGTTACTCGTCTAGCGGGAGGAGGGGGCAGTACTTC | CASSYSSSGRRGQYF
TRBJ2-7 | NA | TRBV30 | 13 | TRBD2 | TGTGCATACGTAGCGGGAGGGCCCTACGAGCAGTACTTC | CAYVAGGPYEQYF